Below are 27 T cell receptor beta chains sequenced from a single sample in a study of high-grade serous ovarian cancer treatment subgroups. Tumor samples were taken before definitive surgery or chemotherapy. Assay: immunoSEQ multiplex PCR; the TCRdb copy retains only in-frame clones and omits some. The table shows approximately 5,900 clones, with about 81% occurring only once. Sequencing was carried out using tumor tissue. The receptors come from a human donor with high-grade serous ovarian cancer.

This clone was counted a few times. The chain carries TRBV2 and TRBJ2-7; D not certain. With 8 bases removed from V and 2 bases from J, the gap between germline ends came to 16 bases. The CDR3 consists of 14 residues. CDR1 is SNHLY, CDR2 FYNNEI, per germline. CDR3 DNA: TGTGCCAGCGCCACAAGGGTCCTTACCTACGAGCAGTACTTC. Translated: CASATRVLTYEQYF.

The chain carries TRBV6-6 and TRBJ1-2, with 8 bases fitting TRBD1. Germline loops: CDR1 MNHNY, CDR2 SVGAGI (reference sequence). With 8 bases clipped from V and 12 bases from J, the junction kept 11 bases outside the gene matches. The CDR3 consists of 12 residues. The DNA of the CDR3 is TGTGCCAGCCAAGACAGGGGAGGGGCACACACCTTC. Translating gives CASQDRGGAHTF.

V usage is TRBV5-1 and J usage is TRBJ2-3; no reliable D call. Germline V gives CDR1 SGHRS, CDR2 YFSETQ. V lost 4 bases to trimming and J lost 3 bases, with 12 bases between them. The CDR3 spans 14 residues. The CDR3: CASSTGLTTDTQYF. CDR3 coding DNA: TGCGCCAGCAGCACCGGATTGACGACAGATACGCAGTATTTT.

The rearrangement joins TRBV5-1 to TRBJ2-1; the match to TRBD2 covers 9 bases. Per germline, CDR1 SGHRS and CDR2 YFSETQ. The J segment lost 6 bases and the V segment lost 4 bases, leaving 5 bases of the junction unmatched. This CDR3 is 14 amino acids long. DNA of the CDR3: TGCGCCAGCAGCCCCGGGACTAGCCGCAATGAGCAGTTCTTC. Amino acids: CASSPGTSRNEQFF. Using reference TRBV5-1 and TRBJ2-1 for the parts outside the CDR3, the full variable domain is KAGVTQTPRYLIKTRGQQVTLSCSPISGHRSVSWYQQTPGQGLQFLFEYFSETQRNKGNFPGRFSGRQFSNSRSEMNVSTLELGDSALYLCASSPGTSRNEQFFGPGTRLTVL.

The chain has TRBV7-9 and TRBJ2-7, with TRBD1 as a possible D gene (6 bases). This CDR3 region has 12 residues. CDR1 is SEHNR and CDR2 is FQNEAQ in the germline V gene (reference sequence). With 5 bases removed from V and 3 bases from J, the gap between germline ends came to 8 bases. DNA of the CDR3: TGTGCCAGCAGCAGGACAGTCTACGAGCAGTACTTC. Translation gives CASSRTVYEQYF.

This clone was counted a few times. V and J are TRBV11-2 and TRBJ2-4; perhaps TRBD2 as D (7 bases). Germline V gene sequence: CDR1 SGHAT, CDR2 FQNNGV. This CDR3 has 15 amino acids. Trimming removed 4 bases at V and 6 bases at J, with 16 bases between. CDR3 loop: CASSSGGGAGNIQYF. The CDR3 coding sequence is TGTGCCAGCAGCTCTGGGGGGGGCGCTGGAAACATTCAGTACTTC. The full variable domain, rest sourced from reference TRBV11-2 and TRBJ2-4, is EAGVAQSPRYKIIEKRQSVAFWCNPISGHATLYWYQQILGQGPKLLIQFQNNGVVDDSQLPKDRFSAERLKGVDSTLKIQPAKLEDSAVYLCASSSGGGAGNIQYFGAGTRLSVL.

The V gene is TRBV29-1, the J gene TRBJ2-3; D is unresolved. Looked up from germline, CDR1 is SQVTM and CDR2 is ANQGSEA. The CDR3 totals 14 residues. Trimming removed 3 bases at V and 4 bases at J, with 14 bases between. DNA for the CDR3: TGCAGCGTTGAGAGTAGCCTTCGGCCAGATACGCAGTATTTT. Translated, it gives CSVESSLRPDTQYF.

CDR3 protein: CATGRTLSSGNTIYF. CDR3 nucleotides: TGTGCTACAGGGCGGACCCTGAGCTCTGGAAACACCATATATTTT. This chain links TRBV6-1 with TRBJ1-3; possibly TRBD1 for D (6 bases). This CDR3 has 15 amino acids. Germline-derived CDR1 and CDR2 are MNHNS and SASEGT.

This clone was counted a few times. This sequence joins TRBV7-2 and TRBJ1-1, with TRBD1 as a possible D gene (5 bases). With 5 bases removed from V and 1 base from J, the gap between germline ends came to 11 bases. Germline values: CDR1 SGHTA, CDR2 FQGNSA. This CDR3 comprises 14 residues. The CDR3 DNA reads as TGTGCCAGCAGCCGAGGACATTCGAACACTGAAGCTTTCTTT. Amino acid sequence: CASSRGHSNTEAFF.

The chain recombines TRBV11-3 with TRBJ2-3; either TRBD1 or TRBD2 may fit D (6 bases each). V was cut by 1 base and J by 5 bases, with 10 bases left in between. From germline, CDR1 is SGHNT and CDR2 YENEEA. The CDR3 covers 14 residues. CDR3 residues: CASSLAGAEDTQYF. CDR3 in DNA: TGTGCCAGCAGCTTAGCGGGGGCGGAAGATACGCAGTATTTT.

The chain has TRBV5-1 and TRBJ2-5; TRBD2 might be the D (7 bases). The CDR3 spans 15 residues. The V end was cut by 1 base, the J end by 2 bases, with 12 bases between. CDR1 and CDR2 from the germline V gene are SGHRS and YFSETQ. CDR3 sequence reads: CASSLIGGAQETQYF. Written as DNA, the CDR3 is TGCGCCAGCAGCTTGATTGGGGGGGCTCAAGAGACCCAGTACTTC.

This clone came up a few times. This rearrangement joins TRBV5-1 to TRBJ2-3; D possibly uses TRBD1 or TRBD2 (5 bases each). Germline CDR1 SGHRS, CDR2 YFSETQ. There are 16 residues in the CDR3. Deletions cut 4 bases from V and 3 bases from J, with 18 bases between. In DNA, the CDR3 is TGCGCCAGCAGCCTGGGATATGGGGGAGTTACAGATACGCAGTATTTT. This translates into CASSLGYGGVTDTQYF.

The rearrangement links TRBV7-2 to TRBJ2-7; 10 nucleotides agree with TRBD1. CDR3 length: 14 residues. V lost 5 bases, J lost 3 bases, and 4 bases stayed unmatched. Germline-derived CDR1 and CDR2 are SGHTA and FQGNSA. The CDR3 coding sequence is TGTGCCAGCAGCCTTGGGGACAGGGGCTACGAGCAGTACTTC. As protein: CASSLGDRGYEQYF.

V is TRBV11-2 and J is TRBJ2-1; 12 positions agree with TRBD2. V dropped 5 bases and J dropped 10; count of bases not matched to a gene: 9. Germline-derived CDR1 and CDR2 are SGHAT and FQNNGV. CDR3 size: 15 residues. CDR3 sequence: CASSPTSGRLWEQFF. The CDR3 DNA reads TGTGCCAGCAGCCCCACTAGCGGGAGGCTATGGGAGCAGTTCTTC.

V is TRBV19 and J is TRBJ2-2, with 9 nucleotides matching TRBD1. The CDR3 covers 14 residues. Trimming cost V 6 bases and J 5 bases; bases outside gene matches: 4. Germline V gene data show CDR1 as LNHDA and CDR2 as SQIVND (reference sequence). The DNA of the CDR3 is TGTGCCAGTAGGATCGACAGGGGGACCGGGGAGCTGTTTTTT. This encodes CASRIDRGTGELFF. Together with reference TRBV19 and TRBJ2-2, the CDR3 gives the full variable domain: DGGITQSPKYLFRKEGQNVTLSCEQNLNHDAMYWYRQDPGQGLRLIYYSQIVNDFQKGDIAEGYSVSREKKESFPLTVTSAQKNPTAFYLCASRIDRGTGELFFGEGSRLTVL.

V usage is TRBV14 and J usage is TRBJ2-1; 13 positions agree with TRBD2. The ends lost 3 bases at V and 7 bases at J; junction bases unmatched: 6. This CDR3 has 16 residues. Germline CDR1 is SGHDN and CDR2 is FVKESK. The CDR3 loop is CASSHSGLAGLNEQFF. In DNA, the CDR3 is TGTGCCAGCAGCCACTCGGGACTAGCGGGATTGAATGAGCAGTTCTTC.

This clone was seen once. The rearrangement uses TRBV28 and TRBJ1-4; the match to TRBD1 covers 9 bases. Germline values: CDR1 MDHEN, CDR2 SYDVKM. The J segment lost 7 bases and the V segment lost 6 bases, leaving 6 bases of the junction unmatched. The CDR3 consists of 14 residues. CDR3 amino acids: CASSQTGGGEKLFF. The DNA of the CDR3 is TGTGCCAGCAGCCAAACAGGGGGCGGTGAAAAACTGTTTTTT.

The rearrangement joins TRBV6-5 to TRBJ1-3, with D unresolved. The CDR3 runs 14 residues. Germline V gene data show CDR1 as MNHEY and CDR2 as SVGAGI. V was clipped by 5 bases and J by 4 bases, with 12 bases between them. The CDR3 nucleotides read TGTGCCAGCAGTCTGGGTTCAGAAGGAAACACCATATATTTT. Translation: CASSLGSEGNTIYF.

The chain couples TRBV2 to TRBJ2-1; TRBD2 matches at 9 bases. This CDR3 spans 16 amino acids. The trim removed 7 bases at V and 3 bases at J, leaving 10 bases unmatched. Germline V gives CDR1 SNHLY, CDR2 FYNNEI. CDR3 in DNA: TGTGCCAGCAATGACGACGCGGGGGGGCTCTACAATGAGCAGTTCTTC. Amino acids: CASNDDAGGLYNEQFF.

In DNA form, the CDR3 reads TGTGCCAGCAGTTATGGACGGTCCTATGGCTACACCTTC. Translated, it gives CASSYGRSYGYTF. The V call is TRBV28, the J call TRBJ1-2; D is unresolved. Trimming pared 4 bases from V and 4 bases from J, leaving 10 bases between. This CDR3 spans 13 amino acids. Germline values: CDR1 MDHEN, CDR2 SYDVKM.

The chain uses TRBV11-3 and TRBJ2-5; D gene uncertain. Germline V gene lookup returns CDR1 SGHNT and CDR2 YENEEA. The CDR3 is 15 residues long. The V end lost 5 bases, the J end lost 5 bases, and 18 bases lay between the germline ends. CDR3 loop: CASSHQAASWETQYF. For the CDR3, the DNA is TGTGCCAGCAGCCACCAGGCTGCTAGTTGGGAGACCCAGTACTTC.

By sample share, this clone is medium-sized. V gene TRBV5-6 combines with J gene TRBJ1-4; possibly TRBD1 for D (5 bases). Germline V gene lookup returns CDR1 SGHDT and CDR2 YYEEEE. This CDR3 is built from 16 residues. V was shortened by 5 bases and J by 5 bases, with 19 bases between the two germline ends. Here the CDR3 DNA reads TGTGCCAGCAGTGGGGGGGTGACCCGAGAAAATGAAAAACTGTTTTTT. Translated: CASSGGVTRENEKLFF.

This clone has only a few counts. This chain joins TRBV7-9 and TRBJ1-1, with D possibly matching TRBD1 (5 bases). Germline V gene lookup returns CDR1 SEHNR and CDR2 FQNEAQ (reference sequence). V was trimmed by 4 bases and J by 3 bases, leaving 9 bases between them. The CDR3 covers 13 residues. In nucleotides, the CDR3 is TGTGCCAGCAGCTCACAGGTTTACACTGAAGCTTTCTTT. This translates into CASSSQVYTEAFF.

The chain combines TRBV4-1 with TRBJ2-1, with 9 bases fitting TRBD1. V was pared by 2 bases and J by 6 bases, with 2 bases of the junction left unmatched. Germline loops: CDR1 MGHRA, CDR2 YSYEKL. The CDR3 extends over 14 amino acids. The CDR3, as DNA: TGCGCCAGCAGCCAAAAGGGACAGGGCAATGAGCAGTTCTTC. Its translation: CASSQKGQGNEQFF.

V usage is TRBV19 and J usage is TRBJ1-4; D call uncertain. The CDR3 sequence is 13 residues long. From germline, CDR1 is LNHDA and CDR2 SQIVND (reference sequence). Trimming removed 5 bases at V and 11 bases at J, with 15 bases between. The CDR3 spells CASSGVPRRKLFF. The CDR3 DNA reads as TGTGCCAGTAGTGGCGTCCCCCGGAGGAAACTGTTTTTT. Complete variable domain (other parts from reference TRBV19 and TRBJ1-4): DGGITQSPKYLFRKEGQNVTLSCEQNLNHDAMYWYRQDPGQGLRLIYYSQIVNDFQKGDIAEGYSVSREKKESFPLTVTSAQKNPTAFYLCASSGVPRRKLFFGSGTQLSVL.

V is TRBV27 and J is TRBJ2-6; the match to TRBD1 covers 8 bases. The junction had 12 bases not matched to a gene; V was cut back by 7 bases and J by 4 bases. The CDR3 is 17 residues long. Germline V lookup: CDR1 MNHEY, CDR2 SMNVEV (reference sequence). The CDR3 DNA reads TGTGCCAGCACCCCGACGGACAGGGCCAGAGGGGCCAACGTCCTGACTTTC. Its protein is CASTPTDRARGANVLTF.

This rearrangement joins TRBV19 to TRBJ1-1; D perhaps matches TRBD1 (5 bases). The V and J ends lost 5 bases and 3 bases respectively, with 13 bases between them. Germline-derived CDR1 and CDR2 are LNHDA and SQIVND (reference sequence). The CDR3 covers 14 residues. The CDR3 bases are TGTGCCAGTAGTTTCTCTCCGGGGGACACTGAAGCTTTCTTT. Translating it yields CASSFSPGDTEAFF.